A selection of T cell receptor beta chains follows, all from one sample in a study of breast tumors, draining lymph nodes, adjacent tissues. Using its own MiXCR run on the multiplex PCR reads, TCRdb lists one record per CDR3 protein. Of about 230,000 distinct CDR3 sequences listed, around 32% were seen once; the top ten hold approximately 1.4%. What was sequenced was axillary lymph node tissue. All receptors come from a female donor with breast cancer. Some clones in this sample may be carry-over from other donors' samples. Both conserved end residues are part of each CDR3. Each record gives: J gene, D gene, V gene, clone size, CDR3 protein, CDR3 DNA. A D gene is named only where the DNA matches it firmly. Rows may omit the clone size; those that give it use once, few, many or a size class.

TRBJ2-7 | - | TRBV11-2 | many | CASSLEPIGSYEQYF | TGTGCCAGCAGCTTAGAACCCATCGGCTCCTACGAGCAGTACTTC
TRBJ1-2 | - | TRBV5-6 | - | CASSLKANTF | TGTGCCAGCAGCTTGAAGGCAAACACCTTC
TRBJ2-7 | - | TRBV27 | many | CASSLSWATHYEQYF | TGTGCCAGCAGTTTATCGTGGGCGACCCACTACGAGCAGTACTTC
TRBJ1-4 | - | TRBV4-1 | - | CASSPQGVSNGKLFF | TGCGCCAGCAGCCCTCAGGGCGTATCTAATGGAAAACTGTTTTTT
TRBJ2-1 | TRBD1 | TRBV5-6 | many | CASNPRRQGPYNEQFF | TGTGCCAGCAACCCCAGACGACAGGGCCCCTACAATGAGCAGTTCTTC
TRBJ2-1 | - | TRBV27 | many | CASRFFEEQFF | TGTGCCAGCAGGTTCTTTGAAGAGCAGTTCTTC
TRBJ2-5 | TRBD1 | TRBV19 | many | CASSMAKGARLETQYF | TGTGCCAGTAGTATGGCTAAGGGGGCTAGGCTGGAGACCCAGTACTTC
TRBJ1-6 | TRBD1 | TRBV20-1 | many | CSAGQGNSPLHF | TGCAGTGCCGGACAGGGGAATTCACCCCTCCACTTT
TRBJ2-7 | TRBD2 | TRBV20-1 | many | CSANLAVFGEQYF | TGCAGTGCTAACCTAGCGGTCTTCGGTGAGCAGTACTTC
TRBJ1-1 | - | TRBV10-3 | few | CAITPTAGLNTEAFF | TGTGCCATCACCCCGACGGCGGGGTTGAACACTGAAGCTTTCTTT
TRBJ2-1 | TRBD1 | TRBV12-3/TRBV12-4 | many | CASRTRQGWFF | TGTGCCAGCAGAACCCGACAGGGATGGTTCTTC
TRBJ1-3 | - | TRBV19 | many | CASTPIPTAGNTIYF | TGTGCCAGTACCCCGATTCCGACAGCTGGAAACACCATATATTTT
TRBJ2-7 | - | TRBV2 | many | CASNRVETYEQYF | TGTGCCAGTAACAGGGTGGAGACCTACGAGCAGTACTTC
TRBJ2-5 | TRBD2 | TRBV12-5 | - | CASGSPGPAGGGSETQYF | TGTGCTAGTGGTAGCCCGGGACCAGCGGGAGGGGGCTCGGAGACCCAGTACTTC
TRBJ1-5 | - | TRBV20-1 | many | CSASSGQAGQPQHF | TGCAGTGCTAGTTCCGGACAAGCTGGCCAGCCCCAGCATTTT
TRBJ2-7 | - | TRBV12-3/TRBV12-4 | many | CASSFSGTYEQYF | TGTGCCAGCAGTTTTTCAGGGACCTACGAGCAGTACTTC
TRBJ1-2 | TRBD1 | TRBV6-6 | many | CASRPGTGGMGYTF | TGTGCCAGCAGACCCGGGACAGGGGGGATGGGCTACACCTTC
TRBJ1-1 | - | TRBV2 | - | CASSEFGGRKSTEAFF | TGTGCCAGCAGTGAATTCGGGGGGCGGAAGAGCACTGAAGCTTTCTTT
TRBJ1-2 | - | TRBV20-1 | - | CSASAAKGVYGYTF | TGCAGTGCTAGCGCAGCTAAGGGGGTCTATGGCTACACCTTC
TRBJ2-3 | TRBD2 | TRBV6-2/TRBV6-3 | - | CASSSLTSGRAGRDTQYF | TGTGCCAGCAGTTCCCTGACTAGCGGGAGGGCCGGGAGAGATACGCAGTATTTT
TRBJ2-1 | TRBD2 | TRBV10-1 | - | CASSGSGLAGEQFF | TGCGCCAGCAGTGGATCAGGACTAGCGGGAGAGCAGTTCTTC
TRBJ1-1 | - | TRBV3-1 | - | CASSPAGQAGTEAFF | TGTGCCAGCAGCCCCGCAGGGCAGGCGGGCACTGAAGCTTTCTTT
TRBJ2-4 | - | TRBV5-8 | many | CASSSGGIAKNIQYF | TGTGCCAGCAGCTCGGGTGGCATAGCCAAAAACATTCAGTACTTC
TRBJ2-7 | TRBD2 | TRBV4-2 | many | CASSQFLGTSGNAGNEQYF | TGTGCCAGCAGCCAATTCCTAGGGACTAGCGGGAACGCTGGGAACGAGCAGTACTTC
TRBJ2-5 | TRBD1 | TRBV7-2 | many | CASSLGNRGAETQYF | TGTGCCAGCAGCTTGGGCAACAGGGGTGCGGAGACCCAGTACTTC
TRBJ2-7 | - | TRBV6-2/TRBV6-3 | many | CASSHSRGVYEQYF | TGTGCCAGCAGTCACTCGCGGGGTGTATACGAGCAGTACTTC